This entry lists 30 T cell receptor beta chains sequenced from one sample in a study of shared T cell receptors in the human thymus. Method: immunoSEQ multiplex PCR; TCRdb's copy keeps in-frame clones and lacks some. In the table there are hundreds of thousands of clones, more than 75% of which are singletons. These data are also associated with another study on human thymus T cells.

The sequencing sample was made of thymocytes. The receptors originated from a boy under three years old with a congenital heart defect.

The rearrangement links TRBV7-9 to TRBJ2-7; D may be TRBD1 (7 bases). The V gene lost 7 bases and the J gene lost 5 bases, with 18 bases spanning the gap. This CDR3 contains 14 residues. Germline assignment: CDR1 SEHNR and CDR2 FQNEAQ (reference sequence). CDR3 sequence: CASNGGQSHHEQYF. The CDR3 DNA follows: TGTGCCAGCAACGGGGGACAGTCCCATCACGAGCAGTACTTC.

This chain links TRBV6-5 with TRBJ2-1; 12 nucleotides line up with TRBD1. After removal of 5 bases from V and 8 bases from J, the junction contained 7 bases not matched to a gene. The germline CDR1 and CDR2 sequences are MNHEY and SVGAGI. The CDR3 spans 15 residues. CDR3 sequence (DNA): TGTGCCAGCAGTGGGACAGGGGGCAAGGTGGATGAGCAGTTCTTC. Its translation is CASSGTGGKVDEQFF.

The chain combines TRBV30 with TRBJ1-3, with D unresolved. This CDR3 is 20 amino acids long. The ends were cut back, 0 bases at V and 0 bases at J, with 24 bases in the middle. Germline CDR1 reads GTSNPN; CDR2 reads SVGIG (reference sequence). This chain's CDR3 is CAWSVSPPAAPKTSGNTIYF. The CDR3 nucleotides read TGTGCCTGGAGTGTTTCCCCCCCCGCGGCACCCAAAACCTCTGGAAACACCATATATTTT.

A word on this clone: One end of the junction is discordant with germline, which a read error may explain. The chain recombines TRBV19 with TRBJ1-2; 10 nucleotides align to TRBD1. There are 15 residues in the CDR3. The V gene's germline CDR1 is LNHDA and CDR2 SQIVND (reference sequence). The CDR3 DNA follows: TGTGTCAGTAGCCCAAGACAGGGGGCTGACTATGGCTACACCTTC. It translates to CVSSPRQGADYGYTF.

The chain links TRBV2 to TRBJ1-4; D ambiguous. Trimming stripped 8 bases from V and 3 bases from J, with 10 bases between. The CDR3 consists of 13 residues. From germline, CDR1 is SNHLY and CDR2 FYNNEI. The CDR3 reads CASRTGSNEKLFF. For the CDR3, the DNA is TGTGCCAGCCGAACGGGATCTAATGAAAAACTGTTTTTT.

The chain has TRBV28 and TRBJ2-5; 7 bases are a match to TRBD1. CDR1 is MDHEN, CDR2 SYDVKM, per germline. The CDR3 has 13 amino acids. The CDR3 loop reads CVVARGSRETQYF. CDR3 bases: TGTGTCGTCGCCAGGGGGTCCCGGGAGACCCAGTACTTC.

The chain links TRBV4-3 to TRBJ1-3; D remains ambiguous. The CDR3 consists of 13 residues. Trimming took off 3 bases at V and 2 bases at J, with 5 bases between the two ends. The germline CDR1 and CDR2 sequences are LGHNA and YSLEER. DNA of the CDR3: TGCGCCAGCAGCCAGTCCACTGGAAACACCATATATTTT. Translated, it gives CASSQSTGNTIYF.

This chain joins TRBV4-1 and TRBJ1-5; maybe TRBD1 (5 bases). The CDR3 has 19 residues. V gave up 2 bases and J gave up 3 bases, with 23 bases separating them. Germline assignment: CDR1 MGHRA and CDR2 YSYEKL. CDR3 DNA: TGCGCCAGCAGCCAAATCCCCCCTAAGACGGACACCCACAATCAGCCCCAGCATTTT. Protein: CASSQIPPKTDTHNQPQHF.

The CDR3 DNA follows: TGCGCCAGCAGCCAAGACGGGCCGTTAGGAACAGGGGGCTTGGGGCAGCCCCAGCATTTT. Amino acid sequence: CASSQDGPLGTGGLGQPQHF. This chain uses TRBV4-3 with TRBJ1-5; 9 bases are shared with TRBD1. Germline trimming cut 0 bases from V and 7 bases from J; bases unmatched to any gene: 19. Germline assignment: CDR1 LGHNA and CDR2 YSLEER. The CDR3 has 20 residues.

The chain is built from TRBV28 and TRBJ2-7, with D possibly being TRBD2 (6 bases). Looked up from germline, CDR1 is MDHEN and CDR2 is SYDVKM. Trimming pared 6 bases from V and 4 bases from J, leaving 22 bases between. The CDR3 consists of 16 residues. Here the CDR3 reads CASSSEGRDPVYEQYF. CDR3 DNA sequence: TGTGCCAGCAGCTCGGAGGGACGGGATCCCGTTTACGAGCAGTACTTC.

This clone was seen a single time. The rearrangement uses TRBV14 and TRBJ2-5; 9 bases are shared with TRBD2. V dropped 4 bases and J dropped 5; count of bases not matched to a gene: 17. Looked up from germline, CDR1 is SGHDN and CDR2 is FVKESK. CDR3 length equals 18 residues. As DNA, the CDR3 is TGTGCCAGCAGCCGAAATATGGAGTTAGCGGGGGAGTTGGAGACCCAGTACTTC. This gives the protein CASSRNMELAGELETQYF.

In the case of this clone: An end of the junction differs from the germline gene, which may be a read error. Distinct nucleotide sequences in the sample also encode this CDR3. The V gene is TRBV6-1, the J gene TRBJ1-6, with 8 positions matching TRBD1. Germline-derived CDR1 and CDR2 are MNHNS and SASEGT. The CDR3 is 16 residues long. The CDR3 is CASSDRDRPYNSPLHF. The CDR3 coding sequence is TGTGCCAGCAGTGACCGGGACAGGCCCTATAATTCCCCCCTCCACTTT.

The chain carries TRBV9 and TRBJ2-1; TRBD2 agrees at 7 bases. CDR3 length equals 14 residues. J gave up 0 bases and V 3 bases, and 0 bases lay outside the gene matches. Looked up from germline, CDR1 is SGDLS and CDR2 is YYNGEE. In nucleotides, the CDR3 is TGTGCCAGCAGCGGGGACTACTCCTACAATGAGCAGTTCTTC. Translated: CASSGDYSYNEQFF.

The rearrangement links TRBV19 to TRBJ1-5, with D possibly TRBD1 on 5 matching bases. V lost 7 bases and J lost 0, with 22 bases in between. CDR1 is LNHDA and CDR2 is SQIVND in the germline V gene (reference sequence). The CDR3 extends over 18 amino acids. Here the CDR3 reads CASTDESQGENSNQPQHF. The DNA for the CDR3 is TGTGCCAGTACCGACGAATCCCAGGGCGAAAATAGCAATCAGCCCCAGCATTTT.

The V and J genes are TRBV19 and TRBJ1-4; TRBD1 matches at 8 bases. With 5 bases clipped from V and 0 bases from J, the junction kept 5 bases outside the gene matches. The CDR3 consists of 16 residues. Germline V lookup: CDR1 LNHDA, CDR2 SQIVND (reference sequence). The CDR3 DNA reads as TGTGCCAGTAGTGGAAAGGACAGGGCAACTAATGAAAAACTGTTTTTT. It specifies CASSGKDRATNEKLFF.

This clone was seen just once. The genes are TRBV5-5 and TRBJ2-5, with D possibly matching TRBD1 (6 bases). The V gene lost 0 bases and the J gene lost 4 bases, with 16 bases spanning the gap. Germline V gene data show CDR1 as SGHKS and CDR2 as YYEKEE (reference sequence). The CDR3 consists of 16 residues. CDR3: CASSLGSGVRGETQYF. The CDR3 DNA sequence: TGTGCCAGCAGCTTGGGGTCAGGGGTCAGGGGAGAGACCCAGTACTTC.

This chain connects TRBV4-1 to TRBJ2-7; 7 bases map to TRBD1. The CDR3 length is 14 residues. V gave up 2 bases and J gave up 4 bases; unmatched junction bases: 5. Per germline, CDR1 MGHRA and CDR2 YSYEKL. CDR3 nucleotide sequence: TGCGCCAGCAGCCAAAATCCCAGGGGGTACGAGCAGTACTTC. Its translation: CASSQNPRGYEQYF.

This chain joins TRBV2 and TRBJ1-5; tentative D call: TRBD1 (6 bases). Germline V gene lookup returns CDR1 SNHLY and CDR2 FYNNEI. The V and J ends lost 5 bases and 7 bases respectively, with 15 bases between them. This CDR3 region has 14 residues. CDR3 DNA: TGTGCCAGCAGTTTCCTGGGGGCCCGGCAGCCCCAGCATTTT. Translation gives CASSFLGARQPQHF.

The gene calls are TRBV20-1 and TRBJ2-5, with D possibly TRBD2 on 6 matching bases. Germline-derived CDR1 and CDR2 are DFQATT and SNEGSKA (reference sequence). CDR3 length: 10 amino acids. V was trimmed by 5 bases and J by 5 bases, leaving 6 bases between them. CDR3 nucleotide sequence: TGCAGTGCTGGGGGGGAGACCCAGTACTTC. This sequence encodes CSAGGETQYF.

The chain employs TRBV28 and TRBJ2-1, with D possibly TRBD1 on 5 matching bases. Per the germline V gene, CDR1 is MDHEN and CDR2 is SYDVKM. This CDR3 has 16 residues. The V gene lost 3 bases and the J gene lost 1 base, with 13 bases spanning the gap. The CDR3 DNA follows: TGTGCCAGCAGTTTCGAAGGGGCTCTATCCTACAATGAGCAGTTCTTC. As protein: CASSFEGALSYNEQFF.

This clone was observed a handful of times. V gene TRBV18 combines with J gene TRBJ2-7; D perhaps matches TRBD1 (5 bases). Germline V lookup: CDR1 KGHSH, CDR2 LQKENI. The CDR3 spans 14 residues. V gave up 3 bases and J gave up 0 bases, with 9 bases separating them. The CDR3 spells CASSPVTDSYEQYF. DNA of the CDR3: TGTGCCAGCTCACCGGTGACAGACTCCTACGAGCAGTACTTC.

The CDR3 DNA is TGTGCCAGCAGTTTATACCGACTAGCCCCTTGGACAGTCGTCAACTACAATGAGCAGTTCTTC. Protein sequence: CASSLYRLAPWTVVNYNEQFF. J is TRBJ2-1 and V is TRBV27, with D possibly TRBD2 on 7 matching bases. V lost 1 base, J lost 3 bases, and 28 bases lay in between. The CDR3 covers 21 residues. CDR1 is MNHEY and CDR2 is SMNVEV in the germline V gene (reference sequence).

This sequence joins TRBV30 and TRBJ2-2; 7 positions match TRBD2. J was trimmed by 2 bases and V by 8 bases; bases with no gene match: 2. This CDR3 comprises 12 residues. Germline V gene data show CDR1 as GTSNPN and CDR2 as SVGIG (reference sequence). The CDR3 nucleotides read TGTGCCGGGGGGGGTAACACCGGGGAGCTGTTTTTT. It is translated as CAGGGNTGELFF.

Here the CDR3 DNA reads TGTGCCAGCAGCGATGGACAGAACTCCTACAATGAGCAGTTCTTC. Its translation: CASSDGQNSYNEQFF. The J gene is TRBJ2-1, the V gene TRBV5-4, with D tentatively TRBD1 (6 bases). Germline V gene sequence: CDR1 SGHNT, CDR2 YYREEE (reference sequence). The CDR3 covers 15 residues. Deletions cut 4 bases from V and 0 bases from J, with 11 bases between.

In its sample, this clone was seen once. The chain carries TRBV30 and TRBJ2-5; a possible D gene is TRBD2 (6 bases). Gene TRBJ2-7 matches the end of the DNA better, so the J call may be wrong. The CDR3 covers 15 residues. The germline CDR1 and CDR2 sequences are GTSNPN and SVGIG (reference sequence). The CDR3 DNA follows: TGTGCCTGGAGTGTGGTTGGGACTTTTACCTACGAGCAGTACTTC. Its protein is CAWSVVGTFTYEQYF.

The chain has TRBV4-1 and TRBJ2-2; TRBD1 might be the D (5 bases). Trimming took off 0 bases at V and 8 bases at J, with 10 bases between the two ends. This CDR3 is built from 14 residues. Germline CDR1 is MGHRA and CDR2 is YSYEKL. CDR3 DNA: TGCGCCAGCAGCCAAGATTTCAGGGATGGGGAGCTGTTTTTT. Encoded protein: CASSQDFRDGELFF.

The genes are TRBV30 and TRBJ1-4; 7 nucleotides line up with TRBD1. There are 15 residues in the CDR3. Germline-derived CDR1 and CDR2 are GTSNPN and SVGIG (reference sequence). After removal of 4 bases from V and 11 bases from J, the junction contained 16 bases not matched to a gene. In nucleotides, the CDR3 is TGTGCCTGGACCAAACCCAGCAGGGGGGTGAGGAAACTGTTTTTT. Its translation is CAWTKPSRGVRKLFF.

The V gene is TRBV5-6, the J gene TRBJ2-5, with 12 bases fitting TRBD2. V shed 5 bases, J shed 5 bases, and the junction held 10 bases outside the gene matches. This CDR3 has 16 amino acids. Germline CDR1 SGHDT, CDR2 YYEEEE. The CDR3 spells CASRLAASGGAETQYF. The CDR3 DNA sequence: TGTGCCAGCAGACTGGCGGCTAGCGGGGGGGCTGAGACCCAGTACTTC.

This clone was found a few times. The CDR3 DNA is TGCGCCAGCAGCTTGGATCCCCCGGGACAGGATAATTCACCCCTCCACTTT. Its protein product is CASSLDPPGQDNSPLHF. The chain employs TRBV5-1 and TRBJ1-6; 8 positions agree with TRBD1. Per germline, CDR1 SGHRS and CDR2 YFSETQ. Trimming cost V 0 bases and J 5 bases; bases outside gene matches: 7. This CDR3 contains 17 residues.

The chain employs TRBV5-1 and TRBJ1-2; 8 nucleotides match TRBD1. The V segment lost 3 bases and the J segment 2 bases; nucleotides outside the gene matches: 15. Germline V lookup: CDR1 SGHRS, CDR2 YFSETQ. The CDR3 runs 18 residues. The chain's CDR3 is CASSWDRFDGLPNYGYTF. CDR3 nucleotides: TGCGCCAGCAGCTGGGACAGGTTTGATGGTCTTCCCAACTATGGCTACACCTTC.